This T cell receptor beta chain comes out of a study of early T cells in non-severe SARS-CoV-2 infection. The CDR3 runs to 15 residues. Germline V CDR1 and CDR2: LNHDA, SQIVND (reference sequence). V was clipped by 5 bases and J by 6 bases; unmatched bases: 9. TCRdb called the 5' RACE reads again in MiXCR, with one record for every CDR3 protein. The data contain 35,000 to 40,000 distinct CDR3 sequences, about 5% of them seen just once; the ten biggest clones take up about 32%. Of note for this clonotype: A much larger clonotype is one base distant, so this may be a read error.

The V call is TRBV19, the J call TRBJ2-1; 8 bases map to TRBD2. The sample taken for sequencing was whole blood. The sequence came from an adult who was a healthcare worker with PCR-confirmed SARS-CoV-2 infection or an uninfected control (not recorded which). The CDR3 sequence: CASSEAGGGINEQFF. CDR3 in DNA: TGTGCCAGTAGTGAGGCGGGGGGAGGAATCAATGAGCAGTTCTTC.